This TCR beta chain originates from a study of beta chain features in type 1 diabetes. Study outcomes and limitations: The study found moderately but significantly shorter TCRB CDR3s in all four CD4+ subsets of Type 1 diabetes patients.

The investigators reverse transcribed all of the isolated RNA, so they sequenced expressed TCRB transcripts. Some clones are missing from TCRdb's copy, which holds only in-frame ones; the method was immunoSEQ multiplex PCR. The data hold 55,000 to 85,000 clones, with roughly 49% observed a single time. Comment on this clone: The target antigen is unknown.

Trimming stripped 2 bases from V and 5 bases from J, with 9 bases between. CDR3 length equals 13 residues. Germline-derived CDR1 and CDR2 are SEHNR and FQNEAQ (reference sequence). The genes are TRBV7-9 and TRBJ2-5; D is undetermined. The TCR originated in a man younger than 45 with type 1 diabetes. The sample comprised central memory CD4+ T cells from blood. CDR3 coding DNA: TGTGCCAGCAGCTTATCTAGTCCGGAGACCCAGTACTTC. It yields the protein CASSLSSPETQYF.